This TCR beta chain was documented in a study of blood T cell repertoires in COVID-19 (dated by TCRdb to 2019 to 2021). Background for the entire study: The collaborator samples originated in the United States, Italy and Spain and spanned the acute and convalescent phases of COVID-19. The material from the prospective study consisted of cDNA or gDNA derived from T cells, B-cell-depleted T cells, or PBMCs. The dataset comprised deeply sampled blood TCRbeta repertoires from subjects exposed to, actively infected with, or recovered from COVID-19. A freely available public database, intended as a resource for researchers studying the immune response to SARS-CoV-2, is where the repertoires were released. The samples were drawn from the first 160 participants of the ongoing ImmuneRACE study and from 950 to 1,500 subjects provided by 6 global collaborators. Sample metadata almost always included a de-identified subject ID, COVID-19 status, age in years and sex. Where HLA class I and class II types were available, the types were taken from metadata supplied by the sample provider, not from assay-based typing.

TCRbeta CDR3 regions were amplified from genomic DNA using the immunoSEQ Assay, a bias-controlled multiplex PCR. Concerning the study's data processing: Nucleated cell counts per sample were estimated from amplification of reference gene primers within the assay. To quantify the absolute abundance of each unique TCRbeta CDR3 rearrangement, sequence reads were collapsed and filtered. Productive Simpson clonality was computed per sample as the square root of Simpson's diversity index over productive rearrangements. Here the immuneACCESS table is served through TCRdb, limited to in-frame sequences with V and J called. Missing clones are a known gap in these copies; in checked studies unresolved V genes cover under half, and the rest lacks a known reason. V and J calls and clone size come straight from that table; D and trimming were deduced from the DNA. For this sample the table gives roughly 250,000 clones, of which 90% to 95% were detected only once. Of the sample, more than 1% falls within the top ten clones.

Participants in the prospective study were aged roughly 18 to 100 years, lived in 24 United States geographic areas, and enrolled through a virtual design. To assign participants to cohorts, the prospective study relied on clinical history that participants themselves reported in a screening survey and a study questionnaire. In the prospective study, whole blood, serum and a nasopharyngeal or oropharyngeal swab were collected from each participant by mobile phlebotomists. Participants in the prospective study had the option to provide additional blood draws and questionnaires over a 2-month period. Prospective study blood samples were shipped either frozen or at room temperature before DNA extraction. Remarks on this clone: The target of this receptor is not known. No much larger clonotype is one base removed from it; base qualities were not supplied.

Looking up the germline V gene yields CDR1 SQVTM and CDR2 ANQGSEA. The CDR3 goes from the cysteine to the phenylalanine over 12 residues. Only the CDR3 portion is preserved as DNA: 36 bases, with reading frame beginning at the first base. A distance of 11 bases separates the germline ends of V and J, which lose 1 base and 8 bases respectively. Here is what the overall study found, with its caveats: How much clinical and demographic metadata was included differed by source and by participant, and the metadata was provided uncurated.

This sequence originates from a human donor in a cohort exposed to, infected with or recovered from COVID-19 (not recorded which). The donor label of this sample is uncertain. Here the chain combines TRBV29-1 and TRBJ1-2; the D segment could be TRBD1, given 5 matching bases. Sequenced material: PBMCs or T cells enriched from blood (not recorded which). DNA sequence: TGCAGCGTTGAAGCGGTCCAGGGCGGCTACACCTTC. This gives the protein CSVEAVQGGYTF.